One sample yielded the 13 T cell receptor beta chains listed below, sequenced in a study of blood T cell repertoires in COVID-19. This table comes from immunoSEQ multiplex PCR, and its TCRdb copy is limited to in-frame clones, with some not included. Of 250,000 to 300,000 clones detected, roughly 80% appear once; the ten largest clones hold 5%. Sequenced material: PBMCs or T cells enriched from blood (not recorded which). The source is a middle-aged man who had been exposed to COVID-19.

This clone was detected once. The chain is built from TRBV11-3 and TRBJ1-6, with 9 bases lining up with TRBD1. J lost 10 bases, V lost 5 bases, and 6 bases had no gene match. Looked up from germline, CDR1 is SGHNT and CDR2 is YENEEA. This CDR3 is 14 amino acids long. In DNA form, the CDR3 reads TGTGCCAGCAGCGCGCGGACAGGGGACTCACCCCTCCACTTT. This sequence encodes CASSARTGDSPLHF.

The rearrangement links TRBV7-6 to TRBJ1-3; D is uncertain. Germline V gene lookup returns CDR1 SGHVS and CDR2 FNYEAQ. Trimming stripped 4 bases from V and 0 bases from J, with 10 bases between. This CDR3 contains 15 residues. The CDR3 here is CASSSGRGSGNTIYF. The CDR3 DNA sequence: TGTGCCAGCAGCTCCGGCCGGGGCTCTGGAAACACCATATATTTT.

The chain has TRBV27 and TRBJ1-5; 10 bases match TRBD1. The CDR3 covers 20 residues. Germline CDR1 MNHEY, CDR2 SMNVEV (reference sequence). Losses at the gene ends were 1 base for V and 2 bases for J; bases not matched to a gene: 14. The CDR3 DNA follows: TGTGCCAGCAGTTTATTCCCGACAGGGGGCGGAGGATCAGGCAATCAGCCCCAGCATTTT. As protein: CASSLFPTGGGGSGNQPQHF.

V gene TRBV6-1 combines with J gene TRBJ2-4; D unresolved. Trimming removed 0 bases at V and 4 bases at J, with 10 bases between. The V gene's germline CDR1 is MNHNS and CDR2 SASEGT. CDR3 length: 15 residues. The CDR3 spells CASSEAIPGKNIQYF. Written as DNA, the CDR3 is TGTGCCAGCAGTGAAGCGATCCCCGGGAAAAACATTCAGTACTTC.

The chain is built from TRBV7-3 and TRBJ2-1, with 7 nucleotides matching TRBD2. CDR3 length: 15 amino acids. CDR1 and CDR2 from the germline V gene are SGHTA and FQGTGA. V trimming: 8 bases; J trimming: 0 bases; junction bases outside the gene matches: 7. Written as DNA, the CDR3 is TGTGCCAGCGGGCTAGCGGCATCCTCCTACAATGAGCAGTTCTTC. Its translation: CASGLAASSYNEQFF.

This rearrangement joins TRBV4-2 to TRBJ2-1; 9 nucleotides match TRBD1. The CDR3 is made up of 20 amino acids. V lost 1 base, J lost 8 bases, and 21 bases stayed unmatched. CDR1 is LGHNA and CDR2 is YNFKEQ in the germline V gene. CDR3 in amino acids: CASSQVMGQGNSGRWDEQFF. DNA of the CDR3: TGTGCCAGCAGCCAAGTCATGGGACAGGGAAATTCGGGGCGTTGGGATGAGCAGTTCTTC.

The chain couples TRBV7-8 to TRBJ2-7, with TRBD2 identical over 8 bases. In germline, CDR1 is SGHVS, CDR2 FQNEAQ. J was trimmed by 3 bases and V by 6 bases; bases with no gene match: 7. The length of the CDR3 is 14 residues. This CDR3 is CASRSSSGHYEQYF. The CDR3 DNA follows: TGTGCCAGCAGATCCTCTAGCGGGCACTACGAGCAGTACTTC.

The rearrangement joins TRBV19 to TRBJ2-3; 9 bases align to TRBD1. This CDR3 has 15 residues. Germline lookup yields CDR1 LNHDA and CDR2 SQIVND (reference sequence). V lost 4 bases and J lost 4; bases outside the gene matches: 6. CDR3: CASSTGTGWADTQYF. The CDR3 DNA sequence: TGTGCCAGTAGTACCGGGACAGGGTGGGCAGATACGCAGTATTTT.

J is TRBJ1-1 and V is TRBV7-8; D call uncertain. CDR3 size: 13 residues. The germline V and J ends were trimmed by 7 bases and 4 bases, with 13 bases remaining between them. CDR1 is SGHVS, CDR2 FQNEAQ, per germline. CDR3 in amino acids: CASTPPSRTEAFF. CDR3 sequence (DNA): TGTGCCAGCACTCCCCCCTCTCGCACTGAAGCTTTCTTT.

This clone was observed a handful of times. The chain combines TRBV9 with TRBJ2-4; 10 nucleotides align to TRBD1. Germline V lookup: CDR1 SGDLS, CDR2 YYNGEE. This CDR3 spans 16 amino acids. V shed 3 bases, J shed 0 bases, and the junction held 3 bases outside the gene matches. The CDR3 DNA is TGTGCCAGCAGCGAGGGACAGGGGATAGCCAAAAACATTCAGTACTTC. It is translated as CASSEGQGIAKNIQYF.

This chain uses TRBV3-1 (or the pseudogene TRBV3-2) with TRBJ1-2, with 7 nucleotides matching TRBD1. In germline, CDR1 is LGHDT, CDR2 YNNKEL (reference sequence). The CDR3 runs to 15 residues. The trim removed 4 bases at V and 2 bases at J, leaving 7 bases unmatched. The CDR3 here is CASSRATQGNYGYTF. The CDR3 DNA reads as TGTGCCAGCAGCCGAGCAACACAGGGGAACTATGGCTACACCTTC.

This chain joins TRBV6-4 and TRBJ2-5; 7 bases map to TRBD1. The CDR3 has 15 amino acids. Germline trimming cut 8 bases from V and 3 bases from J; bases unmatched to any gene: 12. Looked up from germline, CDR1 is MRHNA and CDR2 is SNTAGT. The CDR3 DNA reads TGTGCCAGCGAGGTGACAGGGAGATGGGAAGAGACCCAGTACTTC. This codes for CASEVTGRWEETQYF.

Remarks on this clone: Other DNA sequences from this sample encode an identical CDR3 as well. This rearrangement joins TRBV19 to TRBJ2-7, with 7 bases fitting TRBD1. Germline V gene lookup returns CDR1 LNHDA and CDR2 SQIVND (reference sequence). CDR3 size: 14 residues. The trim removed 1 base at V and 2 bases at J, leaving 2 bases unmatched. The CDR3, as DNA: TGTGCCAGTAGTATAGGGACAGGACCCTACGAGCAGTACTTC. Translation: CASSIGTGPYEQYF.